This TCR beta chain was sequenced during a study of T-cell memory formation after mild COVID-19. Broader study findings: Pre-infection memory harbored some responding clones, suggesting cross-reactive memory joined. CD4+ bias marked clones expanding day 15 to 37, unlike balanced contracting clones.

Concerning this clonotype: Its antigen is undetermined.

In TCRdb, the 5' RACE reads were re-called with MiXCR into one record per CDR3 protein. The sample carries about 140,000 distinct CDR3 sequences, 14% to 15% recorded once. Germline V CDR1 and CDR2: DFQATT, SNEGSKA (reference sequence). The CDR3 sequence is 12 residues long. V dropped 5 bases and J dropped 14; count of bases not matched to a gene: 13. The sample comprised PBMCs or a T cell subset sorted from them (not recorded which). The receptor's source is an adult woman who had mild COVID-19 (a few samples of this study predate the infection). Cell type and time point are not known. The chain employs TRBV20-1 and TRBJ2-3; TRBD1 agrees at 7 bases. CDR3 coding DNA: TGCAGTGCTCCTAGGGACAGTGAGGTTGGGTATTTT. This codes for CSAPRDSEVGYF.